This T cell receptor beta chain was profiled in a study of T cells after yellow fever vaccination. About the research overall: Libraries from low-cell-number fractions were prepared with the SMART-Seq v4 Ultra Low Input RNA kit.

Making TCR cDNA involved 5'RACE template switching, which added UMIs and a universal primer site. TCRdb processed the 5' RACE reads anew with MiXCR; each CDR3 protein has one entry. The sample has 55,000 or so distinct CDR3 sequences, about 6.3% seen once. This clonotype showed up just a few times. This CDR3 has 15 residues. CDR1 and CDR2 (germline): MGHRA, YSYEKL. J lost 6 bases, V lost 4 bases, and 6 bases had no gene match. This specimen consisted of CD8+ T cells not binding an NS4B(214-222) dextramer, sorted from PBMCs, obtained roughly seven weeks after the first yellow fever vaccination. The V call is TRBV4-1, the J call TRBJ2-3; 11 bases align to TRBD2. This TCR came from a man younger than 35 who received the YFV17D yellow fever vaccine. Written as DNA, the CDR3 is TGCGCCAGCAGCCGCGGGACTAGCGGTGGGGATACGCAGTATTTT. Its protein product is CASSRGTSGGDTQYF.